This T cell receptor (beta chain) was captured in a study of cytomegalovirus exposure and HLA in healthy donors. V gave up 0 bases and J gave up 4 bases, with 21 bases separating them. The CDR3 is 18 residues long. Germline V gene data show CDR1 as LGHNT and CDR2 as FRNRAP. Profiling relied on immunoSEQ multiplex PCR, and the TCRdb table lists in-frame clones only, not all of them. This table holds about 98,000 clones, about 90% found once. General study points: Reported performance of the classifier showed diagnosis of cytomegalovirus status with high specificity and sensitivity. Specific recognition of CMV antigens was confirmed in vitro for a few chains (all CMV-associated). Whilst most TCR sequences proved rare, a subset of public TCRs occurred across many donors.

In the case of this clone: What it recognizes is unknown.

The gene calls are TRBV12-5 and TRBJ1-1; D is undetermined. The sample was PBMCs. The origin of this receptor is a man between 18 and 29 years old in good health and CMV-seropositive. The CDR3 bases are TGTGCTAGTGGTTTGGTCGGGGTTGGCGGGTCCGACGGCACTGAAGCTTTCTTT. Translation: CASGLVGVGGSDGTEAFF.